The clone carrying this T cell receptor beta chain was seen a few times. Additional DNA sequences in this sample encode the identical CDR3. This sample stems from a study of cytomegalovirus exposure and HLA in healthy donors. TCRdb keeps only in-frame clones here, not all; method: immunoSEQ multiplex PCR. The sample lists under 250,000 clones, about 87% occurring once. The sample comprised PBMCs. The TCR was taken from a man aged 18 to 30 in good health and CMV-seronegative.

CDR3 DNA: TGTGCCTGGAGTGTTAACAGGGCCACTGAAGCTTTCTTT. This translates into CAWSVNRATEAFF. The chain couples TRBV30 to TRBJ1-1; D is possibly TRBD1 (6 bases). Germline CDR1 and CDR2: GTSNPN and SVGIG (reference sequence). The CDR3 is made up of 13 amino acids. V lost 0 bases to trimming and J lost 4 bases, with 9 bases between them.